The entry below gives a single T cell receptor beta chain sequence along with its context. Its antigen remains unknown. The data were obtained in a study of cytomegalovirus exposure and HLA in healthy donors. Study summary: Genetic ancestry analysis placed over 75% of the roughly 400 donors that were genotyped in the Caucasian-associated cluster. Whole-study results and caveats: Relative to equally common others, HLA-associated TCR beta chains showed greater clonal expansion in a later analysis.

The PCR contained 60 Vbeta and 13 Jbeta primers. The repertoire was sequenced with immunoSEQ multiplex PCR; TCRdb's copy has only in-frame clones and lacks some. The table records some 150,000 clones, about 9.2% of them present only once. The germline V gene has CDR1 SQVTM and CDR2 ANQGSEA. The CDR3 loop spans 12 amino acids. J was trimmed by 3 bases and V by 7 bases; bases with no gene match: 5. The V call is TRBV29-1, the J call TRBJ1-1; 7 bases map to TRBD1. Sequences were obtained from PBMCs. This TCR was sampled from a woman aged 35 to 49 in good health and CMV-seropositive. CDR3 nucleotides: TGCAGCGGGGGGACAGTTGACACTGAAGCTTTCTTT. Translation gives CSGGTVDTEAFF.